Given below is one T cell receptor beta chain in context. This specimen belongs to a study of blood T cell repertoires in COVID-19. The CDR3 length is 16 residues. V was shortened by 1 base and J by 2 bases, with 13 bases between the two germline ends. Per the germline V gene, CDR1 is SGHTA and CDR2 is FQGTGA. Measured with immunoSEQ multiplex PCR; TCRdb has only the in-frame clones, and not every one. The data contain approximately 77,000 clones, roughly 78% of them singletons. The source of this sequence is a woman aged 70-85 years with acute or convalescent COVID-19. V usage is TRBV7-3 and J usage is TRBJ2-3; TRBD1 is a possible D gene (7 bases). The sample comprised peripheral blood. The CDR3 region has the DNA TGTGCCAGCAGCTTAAACCAGGGGGGCTCCACAGATACGCAGTATTTT. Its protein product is CASSLNQGGSTDTQYF.